These T cell receptor beta chains were read from a single sample in a study of T cells in Graves' hyperthyroidism and ophthalmopathy. Via MiXCR, TCRdb re-called the multiplex PCR reads, giving one row per CDR3 protein. The data contain approximately 520,000 distinct CDR3 sequences, about 24% of them singletons. Sequencing was carried out using blood. The receptors were sampled from a woman aged 25 to 39 with Graves' ophthalmopathy. Both conserved end residues are part of each CDR3. Fields, in order: D gene, V gene, J gene, clone size, CDR3 DNA, CDR3 protein. The D gene is left open where the match is weak. For some rows the clone size is stated as once, few or many, or as a class when expanded; others skip it.

d_gene: TRBD1; v_gene: TRBV20-1; j_gene: TRBJ1-1; abundance: .; CDR3nt: TGCAGTGCGGCACAGGGGATTAACACTGAAGCTTTCTTT; CDR3aa: CSAAQGINTEAFF
d_gene: .; v_gene: TRBV7-8; j_gene: TRBJ2-4; abundance: many; CDR3nt: TGTGCCAGCAGCTTAGATATTCGAAAAAACATTCAGTACTTC; CDR3aa: CASSLDIRKNIQYF
d_gene: TRBD1; v_gene: TRBV27; j_gene: TRBJ1-1; abundance: many; CDR3nt: TGTGCCAGCGGGGGGACAGGGGGGGTAAACACTGAAGCTTTCTTT; CDR3aa: CASGGTGGVNTEAFF
d_gene: .; v_gene: TRBV11-1; j_gene: TRBJ2-7; abundance: many; CDR3nt: TGTGCCAGCAGCTTAGGAGGGGGGACTATCTACGAGCAGTACTTC; CDR3aa: CASSLGGGTIYEQYF
d_gene: TRBD1; v_gene: TRBV30; j_gene: TRBJ2-7; abundance: .; CDR3nt: TGTGCCTGGACCGGGACAGGGATCTACGAGCAGTACTTC; CDR3aa: CAWTGTGIYEQYF
d_gene: TRBD1; v_gene: TRBV7-6; j_gene: TRBJ1-5; abundance: many; CDR3nt: TGTGCCAGCAGCTTAGCCGCGGGACAGGGCAATCAGCCCCAGCATTTT; CDR3aa: CASSLAAGQGNQPQHF
d_gene: .; v_gene: TRBV28; j_gene: TRBJ1-2; abundance: .; CDR3nt: TGTGCCAGCAGTCTACACAGACAGGAATATGGCTACACCTTC; CDR3aa: CASSLHRQEYGYTF
d_gene: .; v_gene: TRBV27; j_gene: TRBJ1-2; abundance: .; CDR3nt: TGTGCCAGCAGTCCCGACAGGACGACATCTAACTATGGCTACACCTTC; CDR3aa: CASSPDRTTSNYGYTF
d_gene: .; v_gene: TRBV24-1; j_gene: TRBJ1-5; abundance: many; CDR3nt: TGTGCCACCAGTGATTTGCTCGGTACGCCCCAGCATTTT; CDR3aa: CATSDLLGTPQHF
d_gene: .; v_gene: TRBV27; j_gene: TRBJ1-5; abundance: few; CDR3nt: TGTGCCAGCACCTTGAAGGGGGGTCATCAGCCCCAGCATTTT; CDR3aa: CASTLKGGHQPQHF
d_gene: .; v_gene: TRBV11-1; j_gene: TRBJ2-7; abundance: .; CDR3nt: TGTGCCAGCAGCCTGGAGGAAGGGAGCTTGTACGAGCAGTACTTC; CDR3aa: CASSLEEGSLYEQYF
d_gene: .; v_gene: TRBV27; j_gene: TRBJ1-6; abundance: many; CDR3nt: TGTGCCAGCAGTTTATCTGGTTCGGTTCCGGGACCCCTCCACTTT; CDR3aa: CASSLSGSVPGPLHF
d_gene: TRBD2; v_gene: TRBV27; j_gene: TRBJ2-7; abundance: .; CDR3nt: TGTGCCAGCAGTTTACGGCGGCTAGCGGGAGGGCCTAACGAGCAGTACTTC; CDR3aa: CASSLRRLAGGPNEQYF
d_gene: .; v_gene: TRBV18; j_gene: TRBJ1-2; abundance: many; CDR3nt: TGTGCCAGCTCGCCAGGGGCCCCGCTTAACTATGGCTACACCTTC; CDR3aa: CASSPGAPLNYGYTF
d_gene: .; v_gene: TRBV28; j_gene: TRBJ1-6; abundance: many; CDR3nt: TGTGCCAGCAGTTTATCCGGGCTCTCCTATAATTCACCCCTCCACTTT; CDR3aa: CASSLSGLSYNSPLHF
d_gene: .; v_gene: TRBV12-3/TRBV12-4; j_gene: TRBJ1-2; abundance: .; CDR3nt: TGTGCCAGCACATCCCCGTCATCCAATGGCTACACCTTC; CDR3aa: CASTSPSSNGYTF
d_gene: .; v_gene: TRBV12-3/TRBV12-4; j_gene: TRBJ1-1; abundance: .; CDR3nt: TGTGCCAGCAGTCAAACCTTAGACCGCTTGAGCACTGAAGCTTTCTTT; CDR3aa: CASSQTLDRLSTEAFF
d_gene: .; v_gene: TRBV29-1; j_gene: TRBJ1-2; abundance: many; CDR3nt: TGCAGCTCCGCCCGGACAGTCGGAGGGGCTAACTATGGCTACACCTTC; CDR3aa: CSSARTVGGANYGYTF
d_gene: .; v_gene: TRBV5-1; j_gene: TRBJ2-7; abundance: .; CDR3nt: TGCGCCAGCAGCGTAGACACCAGCTCCTACGAGCAGTACTTC; CDR3aa: CASSVDTSSYEQYF
d_gene: .; v_gene: TRBV5-1; j_gene: TRBJ1-2; abundance: many; CDR3nt: TGCGCCAGCAGCGGGGACTTCGGTTATGGCTACACCTTC; CDR3aa: CASSGDFGYGYTF
d_gene: .; v_gene: TRBV5-1; j_gene: TRBJ2-2; abundance: many; CDR3nt: TGCGCCAGCAGCCCGGGACCTACGCTCATCGCCACCGGGGAGCTGTTTTTT; CDR3aa: CASSPGPTLIATGELFF
d_gene: .; v_gene: TRBV12-3/TRBV12-4; j_gene: TRBJ1-1; abundance: .; CDR3nt: TGTGCCAGCAGTCTGCACAGGGTGGCAAACACTGAAGCTTTCTTT; CDR3aa: CASSLHRVANTEAFF
d_gene: .; v_gene: TRBV7-6; j_gene: TRBJ1-1; abundance: many; CDR3nt: TGTGCCAGCAGCCTAGGGACCACTGAAGCTTTCTTT; CDR3aa: CASSLGTTEAFF
d_gene: TRBD1; v_gene: TRBV7-2; j_gene: TRBJ2-7; abundance: many; CDR3nt: TGTGCCAGCAGCGACCTGCGACAGGGGAGGAACGAGCAGTACTTC; CDR3aa: CASSDLRQGRNEQYF
d_gene: .; v_gene: TRBV2; j_gene: TRBJ2-7; abundance: many; CDR3nt: TGTGCCAGCAGGGGATACAACGACGAGCAGTACTTC; CDR3aa: CASRGYNDEQYF
d_gene: TRBD1; v_gene: TRBV18; j_gene: TRBJ1-2; abundance: .; CDR3nt: TGTGCCAGCTCACGGACAGGGTCGGAAGATGGCTACACCTTC; CDR3aa: CASSRTGSEDGYTF
d_gene: .; v_gene: TRBV6-5; j_gene: TRBJ1-1; abundance: .; CDR3nt: TGTGCCAGCAGTTTGCACAGGAGGAACACTGAATCTTTCTTT; CDR3aa: CASSLHRRNTESFF
d_gene: .; v_gene: TRBV14; j_gene: TRBJ2-5; abundance: .; CDR3nt: TGTGCCAGCAGCCAAGTCGCAGGGGCAGAGACCCAGTACTTC; CDR3aa: CASSQVAGAETQYF
d_gene: .; v_gene: TRBV12-3/TRBV12-4; j_gene: TRBJ2-7; abundance: .; CDR3nt: TGTGCCAGCAGTTTAACTAACAGGAACTACGAGCAGTACTTC; CDR3aa: CASSLTNRNYEQYF
d_gene: TRBD2; v_gene: TRBV20-1; j_gene: TRBJ2-2; abundance: .; CDR3nt: TGCAGTGCAAGAGGACTAGCGGGGGTCGACACCGGGGAGCTGTTTTTT; CDR3aa: CSARGLAGVDTGELFF
d_gene: TRBD1; v_gene: TRBV2; j_gene: TRBJ2-7; abundance: .; CDR3nt: TGTGCCAGCAGTGGAGGGACAGGGGGCCACTACGAGCAGTACTTC; CDR3aa: CASSGGTGGHYEQYF
d_gene: .; v_gene: TRBV18; j_gene: TRBJ1-5; abundance: few; CDR3nt: TGTGCCAGCCCACCCGACGGGGGGGCAAATCAGCCCCAGCATTTT; CDR3aa: CASPPDGGANQPQHF
d_gene: TRBD1; v_gene: TRBV4-1; j_gene: TRBJ1-2; abundance: .; CDR3nt: TGCGCCAGCAGCCAAGGGACAGGGGGCCGAGACTATGGCTACACCTTC; CDR3aa: CASSQGTGGRDYGYTF
d_gene: .; v_gene: TRBV28; j_gene: TRBJ1-1; abundance: many; CDR3nt: TGTGCCAGCTACTCCAGGGGAACTGAAGCTTTCTTT; CDR3aa: CASYSRGTEAFF
d_gene: .; v_gene: TRBV2; j_gene: TRBJ1-1; abundance: many; CDR3nt: TGTGCCAGCTCGTCCGACACAACGAACACTGAAGCTTTCTTT; CDR3aa: CASSSDTTNTEAFF
d_gene: .; v_gene: TRBV24-1; j_gene: TRBJ1-2; abundance: .; CDR3nt: TGTGCCACCAGTGATTTGGGCCGGCTCCTCACTACCTATGGCTACACCTTC; CDR3aa: CATSDLGRLLTTYGYTF
d_gene: .; v_gene: TRBV28; j_gene: TRBJ1-6; abundance: .; CDR3nt: TGTGCCAGCAGTTTATCAGCGGATGGAGATTCACCCCTCCACTTT; CDR3aa: CASSLSADGDSPLHF
d_gene: TRBD2; v_gene: TRBV6-6; j_gene: TRBJ2-3; abundance: many; CDR3nt: TGTGCCAGCAGTCGGGGACTAGCGGGGCGGGATACGCAGTATTTT; CDR3aa: CASSRGLAGRDTQYF
d_gene: TRBD1; v_gene: TRBV12-3/TRBV12-4; j_gene: TRBJ1-5; abundance: once; CDR3nt: TGTGCCAGCAGTGAAACTCAGGGGGACCAGCCCCAGCATTTT; CDR3aa: CASSETQGDQPQHF
d_gene: .; v_gene: TRBV4-1; j_gene: TRBJ2-2; abundance: many; CDR3nt: TGCGCCAGCACCTACCAGGGGGGGTCGAACACCGGGGAGCTGTTTTTT; CDR3aa: CASTYQGGSNTGELFF
d_gene: .; v_gene: TRBV12-3/TRBV12-4; j_gene: TRBJ2-7; abundance: many; CDR3nt: TGTGCCAGCAGCTTCTTAACCTACGAGCAGTACTTC; CDR3aa: CASSFLTYEQYF
d_gene: TRBD1; v_gene: TRBV2; j_gene: TRBJ1-5; abundance: .; CDR3nt: TGTGCCAGCCGTTTGTGGACAGGGGCCAATCAGCCCCAGCATTTT; CDR3aa: CASRLWTGANQPQHF
d_gene: .; v_gene: TRBV28; j_gene: TRBJ2-7; abundance: .; CDR3nt: TGTGCCAGCAGTTTATTTCAGGGGCGGCACGAGCAGTACTTC; CDR3aa: CASSLFQGRHEQYF
d_gene: TRBD1; v_gene: TRBV6-1; j_gene: TRBJ2-7; abundance: many; CDR3nt: TGTGCCAGCAGTCCCGGGACAGCCATCTTCGAGCAGTACTTC; CDR3aa: CASSPGTAIFEQYF
d_gene: .; v_gene: TRBV7-2; j_gene: TRBJ2-5; abundance: few; CDR3nt: TGTGCCAGCAGCTTGGGGTACCTCCAAGAGACCAAGTACTTC; CDR3aa: CASSLGYLQETKYF
d_gene: .; v_gene: TRBV6-1; j_gene: TRBJ1-1; abundance: .; CDR3nt: TGTGCCAGCAGTGTTGACAGCATGAACACTGAAGCTTTCTTT; CDR3aa: CASSVDSMNTEAFF
d_gene: TRBD1; v_gene: TRBV11-3; j_gene: TRBJ1-1; abundance: few; CDR3nt: TGTGCCAGCAGCTTAGTGGCCCCCTCTTCAGGACAGGGGTTGTACACTGAAGCTTTCTTT; CDR3aa: CASSLVAPSSGQGLYTEAFF
d_gene: TRBD2; v_gene: TRBV28; j_gene: TRBJ2-5; abundance: few; CDR3nt: TGTGCCAGCAGCCTACCAAGCGGGAAGCGAGAGACCCAGTACTTC; CDR3aa: CASSLPSGKRETQYF
d_gene: .; v_gene: TRBV6-1; j_gene: TRBJ1-2; abundance: many; CDR3nt: TGTGCCAGCAGTGAACAGGGCGGCGGCTATGGCTACACCTTC; CDR3aa: CASSEQGGGYGYTF
d_gene: .; v_gene: TRBV12-3/TRBV12-4; j_gene: TRBJ1-1; abundance: few; CDR3nt: TGTGCCAGCAGTCTTTCTTCGCCAACTGAAGCTTTCTTT; CDR3aa: CASSLSSPTEAFF
d_gene: .; v_gene: TRBV7-9; j_gene: TRBJ2-7; abundance: few; CDR3nt: TGTGCCAGCGCTCCGGGGCTAGCATCCTACGAGCAGTACTTC; CDR3aa: CASAPGLASYEQYF
d_gene: TRBD1; v_gene: TRBV6-5; j_gene: TRBJ2-7; abundance: .; CDR3nt: TGTGCCAGCAGTTACCCAACAGGGGGTACCCGTCTCGAGCAGTACTTC; CDR3aa: CASSYPTGGTRLEQYF
d_gene: TRBD2; v_gene: TRBV7-6; j_gene: TRBJ2-7; abundance: .; CDR3nt: TGTGCCAGCAGCCTAACTAGCGGGAGTGGTTACGAGCAGTACTTC; CDR3aa: CASSLTSGSGYEQYF
d_gene: .; v_gene: TRBV11-2; j_gene: TRBJ1-3; abundance: many; CDR3nt: TGTGCCAGCAGCGATACAATGACTGGAAACACCATATATTTT; CDR3aa: CASSDTMTGNTIYF
d_gene: .; v_gene: TRBV6-1; j_gene: TRBJ2-2; abundance: few; CDR3nt: TGTGCCAGCAGTGAATTGGGCGGCGGCACCGGGGAGCTGTTTTTT; CDR3aa: CASSELGGGTGELFF
d_gene: .; v_gene: TRBV10-3; j_gene: TRBJ2-7; abundance: many; CDR3nt: TGTGCCATCAGTGAGGCAGGAATCTCCTACGAGCAGTACTTC; CDR3aa: CAISEAGISYEQYF
d_gene: .; v_gene: TRBV6-1; j_gene: TRBJ2-1; abundance: many; CDR3nt: TGTGCCAGCAGTGATAGGACTGGAAGCTCCTACAATGAGCAGTTCTTC; CDR3aa: CASSDRTGSSYNEQFF
d_gene: .; v_gene: TRBV6-5; j_gene: TRBJ2-4; abundance: many; CDR3nt: TGTGCCAGCAGTTACTATCCCGGGACTTTCCCCCGTAGCCAAAACATTCAGTACTTC; CDR3aa: CASSYYPGTFPRSQNIQYF